This T cell receptor beta chain was captured in a study of CD8 T cells in Susac syndrome. V was cut by 7 bases and J by 5 bases, with 14 bases left in between. This CDR3 has 14 residues. From germline, CDR1 is SGHTA and CDR2 FQGNSA. High-throughput TCR beta sequencing covered peripheral CD8+ and CD4+ T cells. Random-hexamer reverse transcription was applied to about 0.5 to 1 ug RNA. immunoSEQ multiplex PCR amplified TCR beta CDR3 across 54 Vbeta, 13 Jbeta. TCRdb recomputed calls from the immunoSEQ multiplex PCR reads with MiXCR, one row per CDR3 protein. Among about 300,000 distinct CDR3 sequences, roughly 94% were seen once, and the ten largest hold about 0.07%.

Specimen: CD4+ T cells from PBMCs. The rearrangement joins TRBV7-2 to TRBJ2-2, with D possibly called TRBD1 or TRBD2 (6 bases each). This sequence originates from a human donor with multiple sclerosis. The CDR3: CASIWGGTTGELFF. DNA for the CDR3: TGTGCCAGCATCTGGGGCGGGACAACCGGGGAGCTGTTTTTT.